This section outlines one TCR beta chain sequence together with its context. This CDR3 region has 14 residues. Trimming shortened V by 1 base and J by 3 bases, and 6 bases separated the two germline ends. Germline V lookup: CDR1 MNHNS, CDR2 SASEGT. TCRdb's table, derived via immunoSEQ multiplex PCR, lists solely in-frame clones and lacks some. The table includes 65,000 to 90,000 clones, roughly nine tenths detected once. These data come from a study of T cell changes during pregnancy in multiple sclerosis. The receptor was isolated from a female donor with multiple sclerosis, enrolled in a pregnancy study. Material: peripheral blood, obtained in the first trimester of pregnancy. The V gene is TRBV6-1, the J gene TRBJ2-2; possibly TRBD2 for D (5 bases). The CDR3 nucleotides read TGTGCCAGCAGTGAAGGGGAGCACACCGGGGAGCTGTTTTTT. Its protein product is CASSEGEHTGELFF.